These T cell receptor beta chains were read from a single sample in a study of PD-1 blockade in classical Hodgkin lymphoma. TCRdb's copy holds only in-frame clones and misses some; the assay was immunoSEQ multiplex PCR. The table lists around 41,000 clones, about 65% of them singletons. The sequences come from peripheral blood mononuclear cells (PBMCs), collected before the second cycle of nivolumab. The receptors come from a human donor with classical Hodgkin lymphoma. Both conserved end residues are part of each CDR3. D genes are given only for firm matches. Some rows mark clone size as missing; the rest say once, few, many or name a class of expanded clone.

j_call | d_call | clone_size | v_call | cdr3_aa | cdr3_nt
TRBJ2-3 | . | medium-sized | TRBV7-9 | CASSSLETQYF | TGTGCCAGCAGCTCCCTCGAAACGCAGTATTTT
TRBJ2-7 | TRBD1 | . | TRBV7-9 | CASSSSAGDRGYEQYF | TGTGCCAGCAGCTCCTCGGCGGGGGACAGGGGCTACGAGCAGTACTTC
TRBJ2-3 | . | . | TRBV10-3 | CAISARGDTQYF | TGTGCCATCAGTGCCCGAGGAGATACGCAGTATTTT
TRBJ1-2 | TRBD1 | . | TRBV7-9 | CASSLGQGADTF | TGTGCCAGCAGCCTTGGACAGGGGGCCGACACCTTC
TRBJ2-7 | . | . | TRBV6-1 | CASTLGEGYEQYF | TGTGCCAGCACTTTAGGGGAAGGGTACGAGCAGTACTTC
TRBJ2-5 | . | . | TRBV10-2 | CASSEIETQYF | TGCGCCAGCAGTGAGATCGAGACCCAGTACTTC
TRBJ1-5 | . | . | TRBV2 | CASSPQGYGLSNQPQHF | TGTGCCAGCAGTCCTCAAGGTTACGGATTGAGCAATCAGCCCCAGCATTTT
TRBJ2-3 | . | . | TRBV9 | CASSPPTSSTDTQYF | TGTGCCAGCAGCCCCCCAACTAGCAGCACAGATACGCAGTATTTT
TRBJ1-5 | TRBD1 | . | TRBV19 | CASSRTGGGLNQPQHF | TGTGCCAGTAGTCGAACAGGGGGGGGGTTGAATCAGCCCCAGCATTTT
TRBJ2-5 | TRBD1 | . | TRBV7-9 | CASSPVVTGGGETQYF | TGTGCCAGCAGCCCCGTTGTGACAGGGGGCGGGGAGACCCAGTACTTC
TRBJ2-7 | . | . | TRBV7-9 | CASSFPQFPGAASYEQYF | TGTGCCAGCAGCTTCCCCCAATTCCCGGGAGCCGCCTCCTACGAGCAGTACTTC
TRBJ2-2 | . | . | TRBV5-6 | CASSTPEISNTGELFF | TGTGCCAGCAGCACTCCAGAGATCTCGAACACCGGGGAGCTGTTTTTT
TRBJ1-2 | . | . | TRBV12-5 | CASGLWLQRHNGYTF | TGTGCTAGTGGTTTGTGGTTGCAGCGACATAATGGCTACACCTTC
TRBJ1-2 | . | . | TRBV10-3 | CAISPGHQNYGYTF | TGTGCCATCAGTCCGGGACATCAGAACTATGGCTACACCTTC
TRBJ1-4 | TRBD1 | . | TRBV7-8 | CASSTRSAGGATNEKLFF | TGTGCCAGCAGCACACGATCGGCAGGGGGGGCAACTAATGAAAAACTGTTTTTT
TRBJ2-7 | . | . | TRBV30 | CARQGSGYEQYF | TGTGCTAGGCAGGGATCGGGTTACGAGCAGTACTTC
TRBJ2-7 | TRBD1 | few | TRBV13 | CASSHTQGASYEQYF | TGTGCCAGCAGCCACACCCAGGGGGCATCCTACGAGCAGTACTTC
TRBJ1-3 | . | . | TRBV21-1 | CASSKRAGCDRGNTIYF | TGTGCCAGCAGCAAGAGGGCAGGGTGCGACCGTGGAAACACCATATATTTT
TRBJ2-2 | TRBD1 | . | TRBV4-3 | CASSPSGTGSTGELFF | TGCGCCAGCAGCCCCTCCGGGACAGGGAGCACCGGGGAGCTGTTTTTT
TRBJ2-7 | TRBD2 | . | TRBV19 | CASSPTSGGFQQYF | TGTGCCAGTAGTCCGACTAGCGGGGGGTTTCAGCAGTACTTC
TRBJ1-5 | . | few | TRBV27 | CASSVGQGNQPQHF | TGTGCCAGCAGTGTCGGACAAGGCAATCAGCCCCAGCATTTT
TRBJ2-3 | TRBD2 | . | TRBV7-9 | CASRGERETDTQYF | TGTGCCAGCAGGGGAGAGCGGGAGACAGATACGCAGTATTTT
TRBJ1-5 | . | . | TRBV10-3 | CAISEMNPRGGNQPQHF | TGTGCCATCAGTGAGATGAATCCCAGGGGTGGGAATCAGCCCCAGCATTTT
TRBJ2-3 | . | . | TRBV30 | CAWSRGSTDTQYF | TGTGCCTGGAGCCGGGGAAGCACAGATACGCAGTATTTT
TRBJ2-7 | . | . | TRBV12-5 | CASGPPGARYEQYF | TGTGCTAGTGGCCCGCCGGGAGCCCGCTACGAGCAGTACTTC
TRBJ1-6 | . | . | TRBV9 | CASSVGGVDSPLHF | TGTGCCAGCAGCGTAGGAGGGGTGGATTCACCCCTCCACTTT
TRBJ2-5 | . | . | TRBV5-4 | CASSRGQETQYF | TGTGCCAGCAGCCGGGGGCAAGAGACCCAGTACTTC
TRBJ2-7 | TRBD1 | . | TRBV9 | CASSFQPGTGAAEQYF | TGTGCCAGCAGCTTCCAACCCGGTACAGGGGCCGCCGAGCAGTACTTC
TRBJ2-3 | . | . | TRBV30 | CAWNGGTSTDTQYF | TGTGCCTGGAATGGCGGGACTAGCACAGATACGCAGTATTTT
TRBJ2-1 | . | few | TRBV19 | CASCSRTYNEQFF | TGTGCCAGTTGTAGCAGAACCTACAATGAGCAGTTCTTC
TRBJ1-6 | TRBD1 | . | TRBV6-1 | CASSEGQGAPLHF | TGTGCCAGCAGTGAGGGACAGGGGGCACCCCTCCACTTT
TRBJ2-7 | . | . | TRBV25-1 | CASSEWDILSYEQYF | TGTGCCAGCAGTGAATGGGACATTCTTTCCTACGAGCAGTACTTC
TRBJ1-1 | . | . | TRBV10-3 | CAISVGGVTEAFF | TGTGCCATCAGTGTTGGGGGGGTCACTGAAGCTTTCTTT
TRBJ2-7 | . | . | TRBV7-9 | CATIPLGHPGEQYF | TGTGCCACAATCCCTCTTGGTCACCCTGGAGAGCAGTACTTC
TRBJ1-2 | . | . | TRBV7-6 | CASSLDEGNYGYTF | TGTGCCAGCAGCTTAGATGAGGGGAACTATGGCTACACCTTC
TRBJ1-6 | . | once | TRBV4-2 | CASSQDRTVTNSPLHF | TGTGCCAGCAGCCAAGATCGGACAGTTACTAATTCACCCCTCCACTTT
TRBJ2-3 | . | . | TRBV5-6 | CASSLAVTGRDTQYF | TGTGCCAGCAGCTTGGCCGTGACAGGCCGGGATACGCAGTATTTT
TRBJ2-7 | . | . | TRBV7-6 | CASSRAQVYEQYF | TGTGCCAGCAGCCGCGCCCAAGTTTACGAGCAGTACTTC
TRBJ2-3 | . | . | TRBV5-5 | CASSWAPGMGTDTQYF | TGTGCCAGCAGCTGGGCTCCAGGGATGGGCACAGATACGCAGTATTTT
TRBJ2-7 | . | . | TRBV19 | CASSDGGFTYEQYF | TGTGCCAGTAGTGACGGGGGTTTTACCTACGAGCAGTACTTC
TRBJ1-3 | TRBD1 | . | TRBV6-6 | CASSFGGTVGNTIYF | TGTGCCAGCAGTTTTGGCGGGACAGTTGGAAACACCATATATTTT